The 5 T cell receptor beta chains given below trace back to one sample, sequenced in a study of blood T cell repertoires in COVID-19. Sequenced by immunoSEQ multiplex PCR; TCRdb stores in-frame clones only, minus some. The sample yields about 170,000 clones, 90% to 95% seen once. Sequencing was done on a sample of peripheral blood. These TCRs come from a woman in her 50s with acute or convalescent COVID-19.

This chain uses TRBV7-6 with TRBJ2-7; D is possibly TRBD1 (6 bases). V dropped 5 bases and J dropped 6 bases, with 23 bases sitting between them. CDR1 SGHVS and CDR2 FNYEAQ come from the germline V gene. The CDR3 extends over 16 amino acids. Here the CDR3 reads CASSPLGQTDLGEQYF. The CDR3, as DNA: TGTGCCAGCAGCCCACTAGGACAGACCGATTTAGGCGAGCAGTACTTC.

This clone was detected only a few times. The V and J genes are TRBV30 and TRBJ2-5; TRBD2 matches at 8 bases. The junction had 8 bases not matched to a gene; V was cut back by 4 bases and J by 7 bases. Germline V lookup: CDR1 GTSNPN, CDR2 SVGIG (reference sequence). This CDR3 is built from 13 residues. The CDR3 DNA sequence: TGTGCCTGGATTATTAGCGGGGCCGGGACCCAGTACTTC. Amino acids: CAWIISGAGTQYF.

This chain connects TRBV30 to TRBJ2-5; the match to TRBD2 covers 7 bases. Germline CDR1 reads GTSNPN; CDR2 reads SVGIG (reference sequence). This CDR3 spans 15 amino acids. V lost 2 bases and J lost 5; bases outside the gene matches: 11. CDR3 protein: CAWSLIAGGGETQYF. CDR3 bases: TGTGCCTGGAGTCTCATAGCGGGTGGCGGGGAGACCCAGTACTTC.

The chain carries TRBV3-1 (or the pseudogene TRBV3-2) and TRBJ2-2; maybe TRBD2 (7 bases). V shed 5 bases and J shed 7 bases, with 17 bases lying between them. Germline CDR1 LGHDT, CDR2 YNNKEL (reference sequence). The CDR3 loop spans 15 amino acids. CDR3 amino acids: CASSDIGGRDGELFF. CDR3 DNA sequence: TGTGCCAGCAGCGACATCGGGGGGCGGGACGGGGAGCTGTTTTTT.

V usage is TRBV18 and J usage is TRBJ1-2; a possible D gene is TRBD1 (5 bases). CDR1 KGHSH and CDR2 LQKENI come from the germline V gene. This CDR3 has 14 residues. V was trimmed by 2 bases and J by 7 bases, leaving 14 bases between them. The CDR3 reads CASSPGRETGGYTF. CDR3 DNA: TGTGCCAGCTCACCAGGCAGGGAAACTGGTGGCTACACCTTC.